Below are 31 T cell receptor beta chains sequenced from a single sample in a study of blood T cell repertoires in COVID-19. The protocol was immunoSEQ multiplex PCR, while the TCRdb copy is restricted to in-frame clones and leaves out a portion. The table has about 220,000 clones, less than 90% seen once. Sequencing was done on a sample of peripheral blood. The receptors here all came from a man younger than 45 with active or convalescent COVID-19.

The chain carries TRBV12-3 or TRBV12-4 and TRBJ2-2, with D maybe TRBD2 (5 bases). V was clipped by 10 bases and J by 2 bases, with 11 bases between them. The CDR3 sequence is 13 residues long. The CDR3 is CATSGENTGELFF. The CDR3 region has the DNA TGTGCCACCAGCGGAGAAAACACCGGGGAGCTGTTTTTT.

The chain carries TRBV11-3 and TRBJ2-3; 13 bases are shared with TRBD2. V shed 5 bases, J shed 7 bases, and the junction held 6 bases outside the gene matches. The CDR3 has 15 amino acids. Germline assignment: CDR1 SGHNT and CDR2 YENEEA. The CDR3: CASSPGLAGANTQYF. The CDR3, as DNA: TGTGCCAGCAGCCCCGGACTAGCGGGGGCGAATACGCAGTATTTT.

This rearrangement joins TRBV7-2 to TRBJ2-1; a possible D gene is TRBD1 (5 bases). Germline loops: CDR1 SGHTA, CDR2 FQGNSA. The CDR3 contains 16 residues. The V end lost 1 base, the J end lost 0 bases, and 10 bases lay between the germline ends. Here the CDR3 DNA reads TGTGCCAGCAGCTTAGGGGGCAGGAGCTCCTACAATGAGCAGTTCTTC. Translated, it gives CASSLGGRSSYNEQFF.

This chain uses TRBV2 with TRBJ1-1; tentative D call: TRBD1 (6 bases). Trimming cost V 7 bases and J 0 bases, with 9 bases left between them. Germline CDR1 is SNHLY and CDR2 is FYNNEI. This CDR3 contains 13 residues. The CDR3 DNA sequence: TGTGCCAGCAAGGGGGTCGTGAACACTGAAGCTTTCTTT. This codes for CASKGVVNTEAFF.

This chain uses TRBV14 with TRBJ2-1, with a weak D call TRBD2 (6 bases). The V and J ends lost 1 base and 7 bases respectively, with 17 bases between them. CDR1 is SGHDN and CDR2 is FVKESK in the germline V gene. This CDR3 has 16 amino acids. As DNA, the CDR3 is TGTGCCAGCAGCCAAGGTCGGGACTCAGTATGGAATGAGCAGTTCTTC. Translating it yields CASSQGRDSVWNEQFF.

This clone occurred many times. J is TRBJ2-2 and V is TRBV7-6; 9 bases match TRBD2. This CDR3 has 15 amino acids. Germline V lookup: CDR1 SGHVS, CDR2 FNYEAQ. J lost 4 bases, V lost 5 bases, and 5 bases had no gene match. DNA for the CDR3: TGTGCCAGCAGCCTGCGGGGGGGCTCCACCGGGGAGCTGTTTTTT. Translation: CASSLRGGSTGELFF.

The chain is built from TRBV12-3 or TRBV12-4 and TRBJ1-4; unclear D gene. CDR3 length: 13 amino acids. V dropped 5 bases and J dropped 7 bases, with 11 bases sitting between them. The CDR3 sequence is CASSPGGVEKLFF. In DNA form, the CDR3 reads TGTGCCAGCAGTCCGGGCGGGGTTGAAAAACTGTTTTTT.

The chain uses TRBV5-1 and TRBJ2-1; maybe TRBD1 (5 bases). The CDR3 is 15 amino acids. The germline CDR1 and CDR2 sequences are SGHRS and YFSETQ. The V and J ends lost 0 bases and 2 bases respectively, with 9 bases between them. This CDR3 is CASSLELGAYNEQFF. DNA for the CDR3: TGCGCCAGCAGCTTGGAGCTAGGGGCCTACAATGAGCAGTTCTTC.

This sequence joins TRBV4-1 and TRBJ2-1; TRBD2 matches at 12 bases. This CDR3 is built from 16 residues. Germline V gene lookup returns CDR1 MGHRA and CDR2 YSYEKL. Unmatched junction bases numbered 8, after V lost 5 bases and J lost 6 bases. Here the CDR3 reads CASSGLAGGRGNEQFF. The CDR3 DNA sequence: TGCGCCAGCAGCGGTCTAGCGGGGGGGCGGGGCAATGAGCAGTTCTTC.

In DNA form, the CDR3 reads TGTGCCAGCAGCCCAAGACCGGGACTAGCGGGCTCAGGGCTGAGGGAGCAGTACTTC. It specifies CASSPRPGLAGSGLREQYF. J is TRBJ2-7 and V is TRBV6-2 or TRBV6-3; 12 bases match TRBD2. The CDR3 consists of 19 residues. Germline V gene sequence: CDR1 MNHEY, CDR2 SVGEGT. Trimming removed 6 bases from V and 7 bases from J; junction bases left unmatched: 22.

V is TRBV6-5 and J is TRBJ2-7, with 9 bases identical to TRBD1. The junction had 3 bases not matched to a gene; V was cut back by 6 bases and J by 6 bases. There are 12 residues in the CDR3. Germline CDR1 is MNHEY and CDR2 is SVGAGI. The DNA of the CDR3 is TGTGCCAGCAGGGACAGGGGAGGCGAGCAGTACTTC. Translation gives CASRDRGGEQYF.

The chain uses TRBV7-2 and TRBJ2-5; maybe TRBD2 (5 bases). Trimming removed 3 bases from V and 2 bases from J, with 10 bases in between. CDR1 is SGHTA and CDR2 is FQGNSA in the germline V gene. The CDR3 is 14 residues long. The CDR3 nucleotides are TGTGCCAGCAGCTTTACGACTATACAAGAGACCCAGTACTTC. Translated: CASSFTTIQETQYF.

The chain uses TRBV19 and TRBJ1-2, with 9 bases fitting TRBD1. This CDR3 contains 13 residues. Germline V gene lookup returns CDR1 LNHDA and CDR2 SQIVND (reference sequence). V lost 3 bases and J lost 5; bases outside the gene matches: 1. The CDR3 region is CASSIGQGYGYTF. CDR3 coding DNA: TGTGCCAGTAGTATTGGACAGGGGTATGGCTACACCTTC.

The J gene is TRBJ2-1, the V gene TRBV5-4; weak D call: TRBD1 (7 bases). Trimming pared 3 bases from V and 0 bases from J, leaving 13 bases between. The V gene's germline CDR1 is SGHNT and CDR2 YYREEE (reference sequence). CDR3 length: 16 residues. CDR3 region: CASSSRDSGSYNEQFF. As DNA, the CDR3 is TGTGCCAGCAGCTCGCGGGACAGCGGCTCCTACAATGAGCAGTTCTTC. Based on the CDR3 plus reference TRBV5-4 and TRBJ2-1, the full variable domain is ETGVTQSPTHLIKTRGQQVTLRCSSQSGHNTVSWYQQALGQGPQFIFQYYREEENGRGNFPPRFSGLQFPNYSSELNVNALELDDSALYLCASSSRDSGSYNEQFFGPGTRLTVL.

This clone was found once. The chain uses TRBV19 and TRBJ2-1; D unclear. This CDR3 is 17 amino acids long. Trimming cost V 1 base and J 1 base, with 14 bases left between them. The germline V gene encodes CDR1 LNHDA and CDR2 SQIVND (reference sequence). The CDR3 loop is CASSIGLPLRSYNEQFF. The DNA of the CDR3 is TGTGCCAGTAGTATAGGTCTCCCCTTGCGGTCCTACAATGAGCAGTTCTTC.

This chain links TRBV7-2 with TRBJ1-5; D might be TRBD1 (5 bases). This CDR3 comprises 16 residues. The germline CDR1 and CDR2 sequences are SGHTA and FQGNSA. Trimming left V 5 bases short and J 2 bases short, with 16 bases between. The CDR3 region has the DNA TGTGCCAGCAGCCAAAGGGGTTTCACGCGCAATCAGCCCCAGCATTTT. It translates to CASSQRGFTRNQPQHF. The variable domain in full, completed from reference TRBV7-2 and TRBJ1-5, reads GAGVSQSPSNKVTEKGKDVELRCDPISGHTALYWYRQSLGQGLEFLIYFQGNSAPDKSGLPSDRFSAERTGGSVSTLTIQRTQQEDSAVYLCASSQRGFTRNQPQHFGDGTRLSIL.

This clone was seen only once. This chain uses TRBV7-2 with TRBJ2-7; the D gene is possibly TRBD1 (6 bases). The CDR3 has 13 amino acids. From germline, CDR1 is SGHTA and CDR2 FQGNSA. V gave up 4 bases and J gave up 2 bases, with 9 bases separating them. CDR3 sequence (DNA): TGTGCCAGCAGCTACAGGGACGCCTACGAGCAGTACTTC. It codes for CASSYRDAYEQYF.

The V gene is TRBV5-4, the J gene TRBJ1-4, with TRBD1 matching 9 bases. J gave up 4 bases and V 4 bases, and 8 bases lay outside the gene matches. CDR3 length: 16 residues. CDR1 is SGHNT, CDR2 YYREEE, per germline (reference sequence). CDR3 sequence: CASSRDREMSNEKLFF. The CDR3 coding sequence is TGTGCCAGCAGCCGGGACAGGGAAATGAGTAATGAAAAACTGTTTTTT.

The CDR3 DNA sequence: TGCGCCAGCAGCTCAGACAGTTCAATAGAGACCCAGTACTTC. The encoded protein is CASSSDSSIETQYF. The chain combines TRBV5-1 with TRBJ2-5; a possible D gene is TRBD1 (5 bases). V lost 3 bases, J lost 4 bases, and 13 bases lay in between. The germline CDR1 and CDR2 sequences are SGHRS and YFSETQ. The CDR3 spans 14 residues. The whole variable domain, remainder taken from reference TRBV5-1 and TRBJ2-5, is KAGVTQTPRYLIKTRGQQVTLSCSPISGHRSVSWYQQTPGQGLQFLFEYFSETQRNKGNFPGRFSGRQFSNSRSEMNVSTLELGDSALYLCASSSDSSIETQYFGPGTRLLVL.

The CDR3 reads CASSLQTGEQTQYF. CDR3 sequence (DNA): TGCGCCAGCAGCTTGCAGACAGGGGAGCAGACCCAGTACTTC. This chain uses TRBV5-1 with TRBJ2-5, with 8 bases that match TRBD1. J was trimmed by 6 bases and V by 1 base; bases with no gene match: 5. The CDR3 is 14 amino acids. Germline CDR1 reads SGHRS; CDR2 reads YFSETQ.

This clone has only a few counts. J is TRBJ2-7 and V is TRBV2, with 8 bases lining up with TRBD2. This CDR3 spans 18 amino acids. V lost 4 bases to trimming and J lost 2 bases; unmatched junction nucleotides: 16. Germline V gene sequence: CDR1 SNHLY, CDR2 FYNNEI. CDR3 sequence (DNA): TGTGCCAGCAGTGCCGCGGGGGCTGTGTTCGGGAGGGCCTACGAGCAGTACTTC. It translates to CASSAAGAVFGRAYEQYF.

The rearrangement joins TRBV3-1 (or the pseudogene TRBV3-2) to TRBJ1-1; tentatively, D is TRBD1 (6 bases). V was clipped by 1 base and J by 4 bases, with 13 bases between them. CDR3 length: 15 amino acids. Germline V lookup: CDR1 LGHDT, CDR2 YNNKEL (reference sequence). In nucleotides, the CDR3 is TGTGCCAGCAGCCAAGGTTCAGGGGTGACCACTGAAGCTTTCTTT. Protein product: CASSQGSGVTTEAFF.

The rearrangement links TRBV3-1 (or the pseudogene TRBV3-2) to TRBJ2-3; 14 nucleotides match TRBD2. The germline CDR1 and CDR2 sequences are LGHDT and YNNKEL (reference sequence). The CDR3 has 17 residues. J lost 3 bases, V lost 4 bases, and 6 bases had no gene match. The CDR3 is CASSPRGTSGGTDTQYF. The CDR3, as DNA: TGTGCCAGCAGCCCCCGTGGGACTAGCGGGGGAACAGATACGCAGTATTTT.

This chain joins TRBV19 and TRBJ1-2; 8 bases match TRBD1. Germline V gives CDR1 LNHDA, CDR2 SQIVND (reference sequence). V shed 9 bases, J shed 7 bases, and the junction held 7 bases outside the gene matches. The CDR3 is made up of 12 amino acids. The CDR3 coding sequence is TGTGCCAGCAGCACAGGGGGGATTGGCTACACCTTC. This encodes CASSTGGIGYTF.

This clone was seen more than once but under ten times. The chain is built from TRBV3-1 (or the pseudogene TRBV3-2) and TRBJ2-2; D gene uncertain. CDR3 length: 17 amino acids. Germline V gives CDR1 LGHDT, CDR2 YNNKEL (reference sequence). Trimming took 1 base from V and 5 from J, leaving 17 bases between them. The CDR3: CASSQADLARRTGELFF. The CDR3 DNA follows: TGTGCCAGCAGCCAAGCCGACCTGGCGAGGAGAACCGGGGAGCTGTTTTTT.

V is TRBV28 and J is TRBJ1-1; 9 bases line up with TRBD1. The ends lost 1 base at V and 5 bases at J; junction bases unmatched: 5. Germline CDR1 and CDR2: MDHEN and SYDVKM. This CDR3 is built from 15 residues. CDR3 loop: CASSLSQGARTEAFF. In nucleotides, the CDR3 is TGTGCCAGCAGTTTATCACAGGGGGCTAGGACTGAAGCTTTCTTT.

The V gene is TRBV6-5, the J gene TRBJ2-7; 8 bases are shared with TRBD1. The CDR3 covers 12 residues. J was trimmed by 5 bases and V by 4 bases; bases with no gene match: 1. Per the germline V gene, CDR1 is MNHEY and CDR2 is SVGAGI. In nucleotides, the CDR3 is TGTGCCAGCAGTTCGGACAGGGACGAGCAGTACTTC. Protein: CASSSDRDEQYF.

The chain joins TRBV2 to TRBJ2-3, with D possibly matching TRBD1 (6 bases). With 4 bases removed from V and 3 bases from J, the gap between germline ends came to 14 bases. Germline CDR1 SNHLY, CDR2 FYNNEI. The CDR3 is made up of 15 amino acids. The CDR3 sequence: CASSVQGMETDTQYF. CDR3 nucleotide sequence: TGTGCCAGCAGTGTTCAGGGGATGGAGACAGATACGCAGTATTTT.

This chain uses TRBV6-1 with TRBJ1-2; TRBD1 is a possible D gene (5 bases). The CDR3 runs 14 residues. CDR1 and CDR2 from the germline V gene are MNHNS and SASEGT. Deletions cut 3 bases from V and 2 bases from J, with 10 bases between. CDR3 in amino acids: CASSDGHLNYGYTF. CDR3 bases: TGTGCCAGCAGTGATGGACACCTAAACTATGGCTACACCTTC.

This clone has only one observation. The CDR3 nucleotides read TGTGCCAGCAGCTTGGGAGTCAATTCACCCCTCCACTTT. Protein product: CASSLGVNSPLHF. The V gene is TRBV5-4, the J gene TRBJ1-6; D not resolved. The CDR3 has 13 residues. The germline V gene encodes CDR1 SGHNT and CDR2 YYREEE (reference sequence). V lost 0 bases and J 7 bases, leaving 5 bases between the germline ends.

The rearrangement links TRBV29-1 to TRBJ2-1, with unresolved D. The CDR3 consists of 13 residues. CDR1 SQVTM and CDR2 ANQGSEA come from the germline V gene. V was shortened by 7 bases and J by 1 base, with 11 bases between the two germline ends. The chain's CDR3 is CSGAERSYNEQFF. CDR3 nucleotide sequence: TGCAGCGGAGCCGAGCGTTCCTACAATGAGCAGTTCTTC.